This T cell receptor beta chain originates from a study of blood T cell repertoires in COVID-19. The germline CDR1 and CDR2 sequences are SGHTA and FQGNSA. V lost 5 bases to trimming and J lost 0 bases; unmatched junction nucleotides: 3. This CDR3 region has 14 residues. In the authors' workflow: The assay estimated nucleated cells by amplifying reference gene primers. TCRdb's table, derived via immunoSEQ multiplex PCR, lists solely in-frame clones and lacks some. The V and J calls and the clone size are those of that table, but D and trimming were determined from the DNA. This sample yields about 210,000 clones, of which around four fifths are seen a single time; less than 3% belongs to the top ten.

Sequencing used peripheral blood. The rearrangement uses TRBV7-2 and TRBJ2-7, with TRBD1 matching 8 bases. This clonotype was obtained from a man aged 45-65 years with active or convalescent COVID-19. This chain's CDR3 is CASSRTGNSYEQYF. CDR3 in DNA: TGTGCCAGCAGCCGGACAGGGAACTCCTACGAGCAGTACTTC.